What follows describes a single TCR beta chain. Its antigen remains unidentified. The CDR3 is 13 residues long. V was clipped by 5 bases and J by 8 bases, with 15 bases between them. Germline-derived CDR1 and CDR2 are SGHTA and FQGTGA. This record comes from a study of T cell responses to AZD1222 COVID-19 vaccine. Across the whole study: The study pooled second doses at about 4 or about 12 weeks.

Overall study findings and caveats: Repertoire sampling occurred only after the peak T cell response. Donors in the cohort were predominantly white British and more often female, and clonal diversity was possibly underestimated.

Clones were read by immunoSEQ multiplex PCR, and TCRdb kept only the in-frame ones, dropping some. Of over 150,000 clones in the sample, roughly 90% were seen once. This clonotype originated in an adult in good health. The sequences come from peripheral blood, collected on day 0 of AZD1222 vaccination. This rearrangement joins TRBV7-3 to TRBJ1-1; a weak D match, TRBD1 (5 bases). The CDR3 bases are TGTGCCAGCAGCCACACGGGGACCGGCGAAGCTTTCTTT. Its protein is CASSHTGTGEAFF.